A selection of T cell receptor beta chains follows, all from one sample in a study of T cell repertoires in cytomegalovirus infection. One entry per CDR3 protein, called by TCRdb with MiXCR from the reads. The sample lists about 220,000 distinct CDR3 sequences; 35% to 45% were seen once. These receptors have no identified antigens. The sequences come from CD8+ T cells from cultured PBMCs, collected from culture after CMV antigen stimulation. These receptor sequences come from a human donor in good health (CMV status not recorded). Some clones in this sample may be carry-over from other donors' samples. Each CDR3 is given with its conserved first and last residue. The D gene is left open where the match is weak. Clone size is given for some rows only: seen once, a few or many times, or a class if the clone is expanded.

V,size,D,J,CDR3,DNA
TRBV7-6,few,TRBD2,TRBJ2-1,CASSEGLAGAWGNEQFF,TGTGCCAGCAGCGAGGGACTAGCGGGAGCTTGGGGTAATGAGCAGTTCTTC
TRBV6-1,once,NA,TRBJ2-7,CASIRTRDLDHEQYF,TGTGCCAGCATCAGAACCCGGGACCTCGATCACGAGCAGTACTTC
TRBV11-2,NA,TRBD2,TRBJ2-5,CASRPWGGGTPPQETQYF,TGTGCCAGCAGACCCTGGGGGGGGGGGACGCCACCGCAAGAGACCCAGTACTTC
TRBV4-2,NA,NA,TRBJ2-7,CASSQLGGTEGPSYEQYF,TGTGCCAGCAGCCAACTAGGGGGGACCGAGGGCCCATCCTACGAGCAGTACTTC
TRBV7-7,few,TRBD2,TRBJ2-1,CASSLGEGPYNEQFF,TGTGCTAGCAGCTTAGGGGAGGGCCCCTACAATGAGCAGTTCTTC
TRBV20-1,few,TRBD1,TRBJ1-1,CSARRTGNTEAFF,TGCAGTGCTAGACGGACAGGGAACACTGAAGCTTTCTTT
TRBV25-1,NA,TRBD2,TRBJ2-1,CASSEGLAGYNEQFF,TGTGCCAGCAGTGAAGGGCTAGCGGGTTACAATGAGCAGTTCTTC
TRBV12-3/TRBV12-4,few,NA,TRBJ2-7,CASSLVGQFGYEQYF,TGTGCCAGCAGTTTAGTGGGCCAATTCGGGTACGAGCAGTACTTC
TRBV2,NA,NA,TRBJ1-1,CATLLNTEAFF,TGTGCCACCCTGCTGAACACTGAAGCTTTCTTT
TRBV4-1,NA,TRBD2,TRBJ2-3,CASSQVLAGAPGRTDTQYF,TGCGCCAGCAGCCAAGTCTTAGCGGGGGCTCCAGGACGAACAGATACGCAGTATTTT
TRBV27,NA,NA,TRBJ1-3,CASSRTVGNTIYF,TGTGCCAGCAGTCGGACGGTTGGAAACACCATATATTTT
TRBV7-6,many,NA,TRBJ1-1,CASKRTANTEAFF,TGTGCCAGCAAGAGGACTGCGAACACTGAAGCTTTCTTT
TRBV6-6,NA,TRBD1,TRBJ2-7,CASSYRDRSYEQYF,TGTGCCAGCAGTTACAGGGACAGGTCCTACGAGCAGTACTTC
TRBV14,NA,TRBD2,TRBJ2-1,CASSILARSYNEQFF,TGTGCCAGCAGCATACTAGCGAGATCCTACAATGAGCAGTTCTTC
TRBV6-5,NA,NA,TRBJ1-1,CASSHPWGTEAFF,TGTGCCAGCAGTCATCCATGGGGCACTGAAGCTTTCTTT
TRBV6-5,few,TRBD1,TRBJ2-1,CASSTIQGTGNEQFF,TGTGCCAGCTCGACTATACAGGGGACGGGCAATGAGCAGTTCTTC
TRBV4-1,NA,NA,TRBJ1-1,CASSQEGDTEAFF,TGCGCCAGCAGCCAAGAAGGGGACACTGAAGCTTTCTTT
TRBV12-3/TRBV12-4,many,TRBD1,TRBJ1-2,CASSHIGQEINYGYTF,TGTGCCAGCAGCCACATCGGACAGGAAATAAACTATGGCTACACCTTC
TRBV4-1,NA,NA,TRBJ2-1,CASSQDGATGEGDEQFF,TGCGCCAGCAGCCAAGATGGGGCCACAGGGGAGGGCGATGAGCAGTTCTTC
TRBV3-1,NA,NA,TRBJ2-1,CASSQEGMGDNEQFF,TGTGCCAGCAGCCAAGAAGGAATGGGGGATAATGAGCAGTTCTTC
TRBV11-2,few,TRBD1,TRBJ2-7,CASSLTRDRSSYEQYF,TGTGCCAGCAGCTTAACCCGGGACAGGAGCTCCTACGAGCAGTACTTC
TRBV28,once,TRBD2,TRBJ2-7,CASTLLKVAGGYEQYF,TGTGCCAGCACTTTGTTGAAAGTAGCGGGAGGTTACGAGCAGTACTTC
TRBV6-1,few,NA,TRBJ2-7,CASSEGAGTLYEQYF,TGTGCCAGCAGTGAAGGGGCAGGAACCTTGTACGAGCAGTACTTC
TRBV7-3,NA,TRBD2,TRBJ2-3,CASSSSGGARDTQYF,TGTGCCAGCAGCTCTAGCGGGGGGGCCAGAGATACGCAGTATTTT
TRBV30,NA,TRBD1,TRBJ2-1,CAWSSPGTGPRNEQFF,TGTGCCTGGAGTTCCCCCGGGACAGGACCTCGGAATGAGCAGTTCTTC
TRBV7-9,NA,NA,TRBJ2-2,CASSATGSGELFF,TGTGCCAGCAGCGCCACAGGGTCCGGGGAGCTGTTTTTT
TRBV7-2,many,NA,TRBJ2-7,CASSEVGTGSYEQYF,TGTGCCAGCAGCGAAGTGGGAACAGGGTCCTACGAGCAGTACTTC